Below, 27 T cell receptor beta chains from the same sample are listed, as sequenced in a study of cytomegalovirus exposure and HLA in healthy donors. Both 60 Vbeta primers and 13 Jbeta primers went into the PCR. This table comes from immunoSEQ multiplex PCR, and its TCRdb copy is limited to in-frame clones, with some not included. The data show 150,000 to 200,000 clones, roughly 76% seen once. Source material: PBMCs. These receptors were taken from a woman aged 18-35 years in good health and CMV-seropositive.

This clone was seen just once. The chain employs TRBV9 and TRBJ2-1; D call uncertain. Germline values: CDR1 SGDLS, CDR2 YYNGEE. The V end lost 0 bases, the J end lost 1 base, and 5 bases lay between the germline ends. The CDR3 is made up of 14 amino acids. CDR3: CASSVDTSYNEQFF. CDR3 sequence (DNA): TGTGCCAGCAGCGTAGATACATCCTACAATGAGCAGTTCTTC.

This clone has just a few counts. This chain uses TRBV9 with TRBJ2-1; D possibly corresponds to TRBD2 (7 bases). CDR3 size: 15 residues. Germline CDR1 is SGDLS and CDR2 is YYNGEE. Trimming left V 0 bases short and J 7 bases short, with 14 bases between. The CDR3, as DNA: TGTGCCAGCAGCGTAGGGGGGGGCCGAAGGAATGAGCAGTTCTTC. Its protein product is CASSVGGGRRNEQFF. Drawing the rest from reference TRBV9 and TRBJ2-1, the complete variable domain is DSGVTQTPKHLITATGQRVTLRCSPRSGDLSVYWYQQSLDQGLQFLIQYYNGEERAKGNILERFSAQQFPDLHSELNLSSLELGDSALYFCASSVGGGRRNEQFFGPGTRLTVL.

The chain couples TRBV10-3 to TRBJ2-5; D unresolved. V was trimmed by 2 bases and J by 5 bases, leaving 9 bases between them. Germline V CDR1 and CDR2: ENHRY, SYGVKD. The CDR3 length is 13 residues. In nucleotides, the CDR3 is TGTGCCATCAGTGAGAGGAACGGGGAGACCCAGTACTTC. Its protein is CAISERNGETQYF.

CDR3 protein: CASSLSLLPEKLFF. In DNA, the CDR3 is TGTGCCAGCAGCTTAAGCTTGCTGCCGGAAAAACTGTTTTTT. The chain employs TRBV7-2 and TRBJ1-4; the D is unclear. Trimming removed 2 bases at V and 8 bases at J, with 12 bases between. CDR1 is SGHTA and CDR2 is FQGNSA in the germline V gene. The CDR3 has 14 amino acids.

The chain joins TRBV6-4 to TRBJ2-1; 9 nucleotides agree with TRBD2. V lost 9 bases, J lost 0 bases, and 15 bases stayed unmatched. Germline V CDR1 and CDR2: MRHNA, SNTAGT. This CDR3 is built from 18 residues. The chain's CDR3 is CARTLGSGGLSSYNEQFF. CDR3 coding DNA: TGTGCCAGAACCCTCGGTAGCGGGGGTCTTAGCTCCTACAATGAGCAGTTCTTC.

The chain has TRBV9 and TRBJ2-3; 9 nucleotides match TRBD2. Germline trimming cut 4 bases from V and 7 bases from J; bases unmatched to any gene: 7. Germline values: CDR1 SGDLS, CDR2 YYNGEE. The CDR3 sequence is 14 residues long. The CDR3 DNA is TGTGCCAGCAGCATGGGACTAGCTTTAAATACGCAGTATTTT. Translation gives CASSMGLALNTQYF. The full variable domain, rest sourced from reference TRBV9 and TRBJ2-3, is DSGVTQTPKHLITATGQRVTLRCSPRSGDLSVYWYQQSLDQGLQFLIQYYNGEERAKGNILERFSAQQFPDLHSELNLSSLELGDSALYFCASSMGLALNTQYFGPGTRLTVL.

This clone was seen just once. The chain carries TRBV4-2 and TRBJ2-3; possibly TRBD2 for D (6 bases). The CDR3 length is 19 residues. V was trimmed by 1 base and J by 0 bases, leaving 20 bases between them. Per the germline V gene, CDR1 is LGHNA and CDR2 is YNFKEQ. The CDR3 DNA is TGTGCCAGCAGCCAAGTTTTTCGTCTCGCGGGGACTAGCACAGATACGCAGTATTTT. It is translated as CASSQVFRLAGTSTDTQYF.

This clone was recorded only once. The gene calls are TRBV11-1 and TRBJ1-6; 7 bases match TRBD1. Germline loops: CDR1 SGHAT, CDR2 FQDESV (reference sequence). V was clipped by 5 bases and J by 7 bases; unmatched bases: 11. The CDR3 contains 16 residues. CDR3 sequence (DNA): TGTGCCAGCAGCCTGAGGACAGGATCAATCAATTCACCCCTCCACTTT. It codes for CASSLRTGSINSPLHF.

The chain links TRBV6-6 to TRBJ1-6; perhaps TRBD1 as D (6 bases). The germline V and J ends were trimmed by 6 bases and 5 bases, with 14 bases remaining between them. The CDR3 length is 15 residues. The germline V gene encodes CDR1 MNHNY and CDR2 SVGAGI (reference sequence). As DNA, the CDR3 is TGTGCCAGCAGCCTCCCGACAGGAAATAATTCACCCCTCCACTTT. The encoded protein is CASSLPTGNNSPLHF.

This chain uses TRBV13 with TRBJ2-7, with TRBD2 as a possible D gene (5 bases). CDR1 and CDR2 (germline): PRHDT, FYEKMQ (reference sequence). This CDR3 contains 13 residues. V lost 4 bases and J lost 11, with 18 bases in between. This chain's CDR3 is CASSSGLSLREYF. The CDR3, as DNA: TGTGCCAGCAGCTCGGGCCTCTCGCTGAGGGAGTACTTC. The full variable domain, its missing parts supplied by reference TRBV13 and TRBJ2-7, is AAGVIQSPRHLIKEKRETATLKCYPIPRHDTVYWYQQGPGQDPQFLISFYEKMQSDKGSIPDRFSAQQFSDYHSELNMSSLELGDSALYFCASSSGLSLREYFGPGTRLTVT.

The chain uses TRBV7-8 and TRBJ2-2; TRBD1 aligns across 7 bases. Per germline, CDR1 SGHVS and CDR2 FQNEAQ. CDR3 length: 17 residues. J lost 4 bases, V lost 1 base, and 9 bases had no gene match. CDR3 amino acids: CASSLEASGGITGELFF. The CDR3 coding sequence is TGTGCCAGCAGCTTAGAGGCGTCAGGGGGAATCACCGGGGAGCTGTTTTTT.

The gene calls are TRBV7-7 and TRBJ2-3; 14 positions match TRBD2. Germline V lookup: CDR1 SSHAT, CDR2 FNYEAQ (reference sequence). This CDR3 contains 17 residues. Trimming removed 4 bases from V and 5 bases from J; junction bases left unmatched: 8. CDR3 protein: CASSSGLAGGGGDTQYF. DNA for the CDR3: TGTGCCAGCAGCTCCGGACTAGCGGGGGGAGGGGGAGATACGCAGTATTTT.

The chain joins TRBV11-1 to TRBJ2-3; the match to TRBD2 covers 7 bases. This CDR3 spans 16 amino acids. With 2 bases clipped from V and 5 bases from J, the junction kept 10 bases outside the gene matches. Germline V CDR1 and CDR2: SGHAT, FQDESV (reference sequence). For the CDR3, the DNA is TGTGCCAGCAGCTTAAGTCTAGCGGAGTATGGAGATACGCAGTATTTT. Translation: CASSLSLAEYGDTQYF.

This chain uses TRBV5-1 with TRBJ2-3, with 8 bases that match TRBD2. Germline CDR1 SGHRS, CDR2 YFSETQ. Unmatched junction bases numbered 5, after V lost 2 bases and J lost 0 bases. The CDR3 is 16 amino acids. This chain's CDR3 is CASSFSGLASTDTQYF. Written as DNA, the CDR3 is TGCGCCAGCAGCTTTTCAGGACTAGCTAGCACAGATACGCAGTATTTT.

The chain couples TRBV19 to TRBJ1-6, with TRBD1 as a possible D gene (6 bases). Trimming took off 5 bases at V and 6 bases at J, with 14 bases between the two ends. Per germline, CDR1 LNHDA and CDR2 SQIVND (reference sequence). The CDR3 loop spans 15 amino acids. As DNA, the CDR3 is TGTGCCAGTAGTCTTCGACAGGAATTTAATTCACCCCTCCACTTT. This translates into CASSLRQEFNSPLHF.

This clone was seen a few times. The chain has TRBV28 and TRBJ2-1; tentative D call: TRBD1 (6 bases). The germline gives CDR1 MDHEN, CDR2 SYDVKM. The CDR3 length is 13 residues. Trimming stripped 3 bases from V and 9 bases from J, with 12 bases between. As DNA, the CDR3 is TGTGCCAGCAGTTTCTCTCAGGGGCGTGAGCAGTTCTTC. It is translated as CASSFSQGREQFF.

The chain joins TRBV19 to TRBJ2-6; possibly TRBD1 for D (6 bases). CDR1 LNHDA and CDR2 SQIVND come from the germline V gene (reference sequence). The length of the CDR3 is 17 residues. V gave up 7 bases and J gave up 0 bases, with 16 bases separating them. The CDR3 DNA reads as TGTGCCAGTAATACAGGGAGAGAGGCCTCTGGGGCCAACGTCCTGACTTTC. Protein sequence: CASNTGREASGANVLTF.

The chain joins TRBV7-9 to TRBJ2-1; 9 bases match TRBD1. The CDR3 contains 15 residues. Germline V gene lookup returns CDR1 SEHNR and CDR2 FQNEAQ (reference sequence). V lost 5 bases, J lost 4 bases, and 6 bases stayed unmatched. CDR3 sequence reads: CASSARDRVYNEQFF. The CDR3 coding sequence is TGTGCCAGCAGCGCCCGGGACAGGGTATACAATGAGCAGTTCTTC.

This clone is a singleton in its sample. The junction departs from the called germline gene at one end, perhaps through a read error. This chain uses TRBV30 with TRBJ2-4; D perhaps matches TRBD1 (6 bases). This CDR3 is 15 amino acids long. The germline CDR1 and CDR2 sequences are GTSNPN and SVGIG (reference sequence). The CDR3 sequence: CAWSVGTWTKNSQYF. In DNA form, the CDR3 reads TGTGCCTGGAGTGTAGGGACATGGACCAAAAACAGTCAGTACTTC.

V gene TRBV2 combines with J gene TRBJ1-2; D call uncertain. Looked up from germline, CDR1 is SNHLY and CDR2 is FYNNEI. V lost 1 base and J 4 bases, leaving 10 bases between the germline ends. The CDR3 consists of 14 residues. For the CDR3, the DNA is TGTGCCAGCAGTGAAGTTGGCGGAGTCTATGGCTACACCTTC. It translates to CASSEVGGVYGYTF.

V and J are TRBV6-4 and TRBJ1-2; perhaps TRBD1 as D (6 bases). Per germline, CDR1 MRHNA and CDR2 SNTAGT. V shed 0 bases and J shed 5 bases, with 13 bases lying between them. The CDR3 extends over 15 amino acids. The CDR3 DNA sequence: TGTGCCAGCAGTGACTCGGCAGGGGAGGGATATGGCTACACCTTC. Protein product: CASSDSAGEGYGYTF.

The gene calls are TRBV29-1 and TRBJ1-3; TRBD1 is a possible D gene (6 bases). The length of the CDR3 is 12 residues. Looked up from germline, CDR1 is SQVTM and CDR2 is ANQGSEA. The V and J ends lost 3 bases and 4 bases respectively, with 7 bases between them. DNA for the CDR3: TGCAGCGTTGACGGACAGGGAAACACCATATATTTT. Translation gives CSVDGQGNTIYF.

This clone was counted only a few times. The genes are TRBV2 and TRBJ2-7, with D perhaps matching TRBD1 (5 bases). The CDR3 loop spans 14 amino acids. Germline V gene data show CDR1 as SNHLY and CDR2 as FYNNEI. V was pared by 6 bases and J by 2 bases, with 14 bases between. CDR3 sequence reads: CASSLVGDPYEQYF. CDR3 nucleotides: TGTGCCAGCAGCTTAGTAGGGGATCCCTACGAGCAGTACTTC.

The chain employs TRBV5-4 and TRBJ1-1; perhaps TRBD1 as D (5 bases). V was shortened by 0 bases and J by 8 bases, with 11 bases between the two germline ends. CDR3 length: 13 residues. CDR1 SGHNT and CDR2 YYREEE come from the germline V gene (reference sequence). CDR3 DNA sequence: TGTGCCAGCAGCTTGGGAAGACAGACGGAAGCTTTCTTT. Amino acids: CASSLGRQTEAFF.

CDR3 sequence (DNA): TGCGCCAGCAGCTTGGCCAACGAGCAGTACTTC. It is translated as CASSLANEQYF. The chain carries TRBV5-1 and TRBJ2-7; D remains unclear. CDR3 length: 11 residues. Germline CDR1 reads SGHRS; CDR2 reads YFSETQ. V was cut by 0 bases and J by 5 bases, with 3 bases left in between.

Worth noting for this clone: Other DNA sequences of this sample code for an identical CDR3. The chain couples TRBV27 to TRBJ1-1; no reliable D call. Trimming took 2 bases from V and 1 from J, leaving 5 bases between them. There are 13 residues in the CDR3. Germline-derived CDR1 and CDR2 are MNHEY and SMNVEV (reference sequence). The CDR3 nucleotides are TGTGCCAGCAGTTTACGGGAGAACACTGAAGCTTTCTTT. It encodes CASSLRENTEAFF.

This clone was observed a handful of times. This chain uses TRBV7-2 with TRBJ1-1, with D perhaps matching TRBD1 (6 bases). From germline, CDR1 is SGHTA and CDR2 FQGNSA. V gave up 5 bases and J gave up 4 bases, with 14 bases separating them. The CDR3 runs to 14 residues. CDR3 sequence reads: CASSTRGMSTEAFF. CDR3 in DNA: TGTGCCAGCAGCACGAGGGGGATGAGCACTGAAGCTTTCTTT.